The rows below give T cell receptor beta chains drawn from one sample of a study of long-term antiretroviral therapy in people with HIV. Produced via immunoSEQ multiplex PCR; TCRdb's table is partial and in-frame only. The sample includes under 35,000 clones, roughly 94% of them seen just once. The sequencing here drew on unsorted PBMCs, taken 5 to 5.5 years after starting antiretroviral therapy. These receptors were taken from a woman aged 45 to 65 with HIV. Both conserved end residues are part of each CDR3.

J gene: TRBJ2-5; V gene: TRBV5-1; CDR3 protein: CASSGTYFALQETQYF
J gene: TRBJ1-1; V gene: TRBV30; CDR3 protein: CAWNPGAMNTEAFF
J gene: TRBJ1-2; V gene: TRBV18; CDR3 protein: CASSEQGSPVFGYTF
J gene: TRBJ1-4; V gene: TRBV29-1; CDR3 protein: CSVKRSDEKLFF
J gene: TRBJ2-7; V gene: TRBV10-2; CDR3 protein: CASKVTGVLLEQYF
J gene: TRBJ2-7; V gene: TRBV5-1; CDR3 protein: CASSLTVTYEQYF
J gene: TRBJ1-1; V gene: TRBV6-1; CDR3 protein: CASSDVGATEAFF
J gene: TRBJ2-7; V gene: TRBV10-3; CDR3 protein: CAIQTPAYEQYF
J gene: TRBJ1-3; V gene: TRBV29-1; CDR3 protein: CSVGGTGSGNTIYF
J gene: TRBJ2-7; V gene: TRBV6-1; CDR3 protein: CASRVGQGPYEQYF
J gene: TRBJ2-1; V gene: TRBV5-8; CDR3 protein: CASSLGTRQYNEQFF
J gene: TRBJ1-1; V gene: TRBV7-7; CDR3 protein: CASSANQNTEAFF
J gene: TRBJ1-4; V gene: TRBV9; CDR3 protein: CASSGTGINEKLFF
J gene: TRBJ1-1; V gene: TRBV19; CDR3 protein: CATISGQLNTEAFF
J gene: TRBJ1-1; V gene: TRBV2; CDR3 protein: CASSESPGMATEAFF
J gene: TRBJ1-4; V gene: TRBV6-1; CDR3 protein: CASSGTQGSTNEKLFF
J gene: TRBJ2-2; V gene: TRBV6-5; CDR3 protein: CASSHPTGELFF
J gene: TRBJ2-7; V gene: TRBV5-1; CDR3 protein: CASNPGPGTLRYEQYF
J gene: TRBJ1-1; V gene: TRBV7-9; CDR3 protein: CASRLGQGNTEAFF
J gene: TRBJ1-2; V gene: TRBV19; CDR3 protein: CASSTMDSYGYTF
J gene: TRBJ1-3; V gene: TRBV6-5; CDR3 protein: CASSYSLATSGNTIYF
J gene: TRBJ1-6; V gene: TRBV19; CDR3 protein: CASSIDLGTGLSPLHF
J gene: TRBJ2-7; V gene: TRBV11-1; CDR3 protein: CASSSRGRAYEQYF
J gene: TRBJ2-1; V gene: TRBV5-1; CDR3 protein: CASSLGSGSSYNEQFF
J gene: TRBJ2-3; V gene: TRBV27; CDR3 protein: CASSHQADTQYF
J gene: TRBJ1-5; V gene: TRBV30; CDR3 protein: CAWSKGGSQPQHF
J gene: TRBJ1-2; V gene: TRBV6-1; CDR3 protein: CASTAGTPYGYTF
J gene: TRBJ1-4; V gene: TRBV5-6; CDR3 protein: CASHRGGVEKLFF
J gene: TRBJ2-2; V gene: TRBV4-3; CDR3 protein: CASSQEVATGELFF
J gene: TRBJ2-3; V gene: TRBV5-4; CDR3 protein: CASSLGRYTDTQYF
J gene: TRBJ2-7; V gene: TRBV7-2; CDR3 protein: CASSFGALSYEQYF
J gene: TRBJ1-1; V gene: TRBV5-1; CDR3 protein: CASSLGQEEAFF
J gene: TRBJ1-6; V gene: TRBV6-6; CDR3 protein: CASSYQANYNSPLHF
J gene: TRBJ2-1; V gene: TRBV9; CDR3 protein: CASTPRVGTEHNEQFF
J gene: TRBJ1-2; V gene: TRBV7-2; CDR3 protein: CASSLIPGVSGYTF
J gene: TRBJ2-7; V gene: TRBV2; CDR3 protein: CASGGTDYEQYF
J gene: TRBJ2-7; V gene: TRBV5-1; CDR3 protein: CASSINQGAPYEQYF
J gene: TRBJ1-1; V gene: TRBV5-1; CDR3 protein: CASSLDGYMNTEAFF
J gene: TRBJ2-7; V gene: TRBV7-8; CDR3 protein: CASSLGREWSEQYF
J gene: TRBJ2-1; V gene: TRBV4-1; CDR3 protein: CASSLSLGQQNEQFF
J gene: TRBJ1-6; V gene: TRBV6-4; CDR3 protein: CASYHLTGFSPLHF
J gene: TRBJ1-6; V gene: TRBV16; CDR3 protein: CASSQFDRESPLHF
J gene: TRBJ1-2; V gene: TRBV5-4; CDR3 protein: CASSIQRGGYGYTF
J gene: TRBJ2-5; V gene: TRBV7-9; CDR3 protein: CASSTGVGRGETQYF
J gene: TRBJ1-3; V gene: TRBV7-3; CDR3 protein: CASSSVGVSGNTIYF
J gene: TRBJ2-7; V gene: TRBV19; CDR3 protein: CASRPAGLASYEQYF
J gene: TRBJ1-2; V gene: TRBV7-2; CDR3 protein: CASSPNRGTYGYTF
J gene: TRBJ2-5; V gene: TRBV5-1; CDR3 protein: CASSLTGQGAETQYF
J gene: TRBJ1-5; V gene: TRBV19; CDR3 protein: CASCNRGGYSNQPQHF
J gene: TRBJ2-3; V gene: TRBV5-6; CDR3 protein: CASSQSPGGREDTQYF
J gene: TRBJ1-2; V gene: TRBV6-5; CDR3 protein: CASSPQGSYGYTF
J gene: TRBJ1-2; V gene: TRBV9; CDR3 protein: CASSVISQYGYTF
J gene: TRBJ1-1; V gene: TRBV29-1; CDR3 protein: CSVYRGLGTEAFF
J gene: TRBJ1-1; V gene: TRBV27; CDR3 protein: CASSKYGNTEAFF
J gene: TRBJ1-1; V gene: TRBV27; CDR3 protein: CASSYRLDGAFF